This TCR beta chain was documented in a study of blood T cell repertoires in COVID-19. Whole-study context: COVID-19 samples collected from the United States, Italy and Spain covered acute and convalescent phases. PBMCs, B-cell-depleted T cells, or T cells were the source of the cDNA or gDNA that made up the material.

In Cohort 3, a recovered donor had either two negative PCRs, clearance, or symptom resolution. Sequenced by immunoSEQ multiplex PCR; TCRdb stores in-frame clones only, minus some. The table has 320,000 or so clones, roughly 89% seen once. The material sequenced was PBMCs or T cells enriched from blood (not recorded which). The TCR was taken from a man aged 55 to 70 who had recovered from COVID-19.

CDR3 amino acids: CASSSQGPPANEQFF. The CDR3 DNA reads as TGCGCCAGCAGCTCCCAGGGCCCCCCGGCAAATGAGCAGTTCTTC. The V call is TRBV5-1, the J call TRBJ2-1; TRBD1 might be the D (5 bases). Trimming pared 3 bases from V and 7 bases from J, leaving 17 bases between. CDR1 and CDR2 (germline): SGHRS, YFSETQ. The CDR3 contains 15 residues.